This TCR beta chain was sequenced for a study of cytomegalovirus exposure and HLA in healthy donors. Study-wide findings and caveats: Data from an earlier analysis indicated that most TCR beta V segments were productive either about 90% or about 30% of the time. It was reported that TCR beta sequences correctly inferred the HLA-A and HLA-B alleles for most subjects.

To note about this clone: What it recognizes is unknown.

V gave up 8 bases and J gave up 7 bases; unmatched junction bases: 8. Germline V gene lookup returns CDR1 LNHDA and CDR2 SQIVND (reference sequence). The CDR3 is made up of 14 amino acids. Use of 60 Vbeta and 13 Jbeta primers characterized the PCR. Profiling relied on immunoSEQ multiplex PCR, and the TCRdb table lists in-frame clones only, not all of them. Among roughly 200,000 clones listed, 82% were seen once. The chain employs TRBV19 and TRBJ1-2; 12 bases are a match to TRBD1. Sequenced sample: PBMCs. The receptor's source is a middle-aged woman in good health and CMV-seronegative. Here the CDR3 DNA reads TGTGCCAGTCAATGGGGACAGGGGGCCCTTGGCTACACCTTC. Translation gives CASQWGQGALGYTF.